A selection of T cell receptor beta chains follows, all from one sample in a study of blood T cell repertoires in COVID-19. The assay was immunoSEQ multiplex PCR, and TCRdb's table has in-frame clones only and misses some. Of 240,000 or so clones listed, roughly 91% are singletons. The sequenced sample was PBMCs or T cells enriched from blood (not recorded which). The receptors stem from a man aged 40-49 years who had recovered from COVID-19. Both conserved end residues are part of each CDR3. A D gene is named only where the DNA matches it firmly. Expanded clones are given a class, and other clones once, few, many or no size at all.

clone_size	v_call	d_call	j_call	cdr3_nt	cdr3_aa
-	TRBV18	-	TRBJ2-2	TGTGCCAGCTCACCCTCGACAATGAACACCGGGGAGCTGTTTTTT	CASSPSTMNTGELFF
once	TRBV6-6	TRBD1	TRBJ1-5	TGTGCCAGCAGTCGGGGGGTTGCCGGGACAGGGGTCCGTCGTAGCAATCAGCCCCAGCATTTT	CASSRGVAGTGVRRSNQPQHF
-	TRBV7-3	-	TRBJ1-1	TGTGCCAGCAGCTTAATAAGCCGAGGACACGGAAACACTGAAGCTTTCTTT	CASSLISRGHGNTEAFF
-	TRBV7-3	TRBD1	TRBJ1-1	TGTGCCAGCAGCTTGACAGGGGGAAACACTGAAGCTTTCTTT	CASSLTGGNTEAFF
-	TRBV5-1	TRBD1	TRBJ1-4	TGCGCCAGCAGCTTGGAGATCAGGGGGCTAGCTAATGAAAAACTGTTTTTT	CASSLEIRGLANEKLFF
-	TRBV28	-	TRBJ2-3	TGTGCCAGCAGTCTGGGACGGACAGATCTCACAGATACGCAGTATTTT	CASSLGRTDLTDTQYF
-	TRBV21-1	-	TRBJ1-1	TGTGCCAGCAGCCAGGATACGAAGGGAGCTGAAGCTTTCTTT	CASSQDTKGAEAFF
-	TRBV18	TRBD1	TRBJ1-5	TGTGCCAGCTCAGCGGGACAGTTCGAGATTCAGCCCCAGCATTTT	CASSAGQFEIQPQHF
-	TRBV24-1	-	TRBJ2-5	TGTGCCACCAGATCTGGGGCTGAAGAGACCCAGTACTTC	CATRSGAEETQYF
-	TRBV19	TRBD2	TRBJ2-2	TGTGCCAGTAGTACCCTGGGACTAGCGGGAGTGAGTTCTAGCCGGACCGGGGAGCTGTTTTTT	CASSTLGLAGVSSSRTGELFF
-	TRBV11-2	TRBD1	TRBJ1-5	TGTGCCAGCAGCTTAGCGTCCTGGGAGGCAGGGGGTCATCAGCCCCAGCATTTT	CASSLASWEAGGHQPQHF
-	TRBV10-1	TRBD2	TRBJ2-5	TGCGCCAGCAGTGAAGGGGCGGGGGGCGGTGAGACCCAGTACTTC	CASSEGAGGGETQYF
-	TRBV29-1	-	TRBJ2-7	TGCAGCGTTGAAGGTGTAGTCGGGAGCAGTTACGAGCAGTACTTC	CSVEGVVGSSYEQYF
-	TRBV15	-	TRBJ1-2	TGTGCCACCAGCAGAGACACAGGGCGCTATGGCTACACCTTC	CATSRDTGRYGYTF
-	TRBV7-6	-	TRBJ1-2	TGTGCCAGCAGCCCACGGGCAGGGAATAACGGCTACACCTTC	CASSPRAGNNGYTF
-	TRBV7-3	-	TRBJ1-1	TGTGCCAGCAGCTTAACAGGTTCTGGAGGGAGCACTGAAGCTTTCTTT	CASSLTGSGGSTEAFF
-	TRBV6-2/TRBV6-3	-	TRBJ2-3	TGTGCCAGCAGTTCCAGGGGGGCGGGAACAGATACGCAGTATTTT	CASSSRGAGTDTQYF
-	TRBV5-6	-	TRBJ2-1	TGTGCCAGCAGCTTATCGGGTCTGCGGCGTTTCCATGAGCAGTTCTTC	CASSLSGLRRFHEQFF
-	TRBV12-5	-	TRBJ1-5	TGTGCTAGTGGTTTGTTTTCGCGGATAGGCAATCAGCCCCAGCATTTT	CASGLFSRIGNQPQHF
-	TRBV7-9	-	TRBJ2-5	TGTGCCAGCAGCTTAGGACAACCGTACCAAGAGACCCAGTACTTC	CASSLGQPYQETQYF
-	TRBV6-1	TRBD1	TRBJ2-7	TGTGCCAGCAGTGAAGACAGGGGGTCGACCTACGAGCAGTACTTC	CASSEDRGSTYEQYF
few	TRBV27	-	TRBJ1-5	TGTGCCAGCAGCCCCGGGGGTTCCAATCAGCCCCAGCATTTT	CASSPGGSNQPQHF
-	TRBV10-3	TRBD1	TRBJ2-7	TGTGCCATCAGTGAGCCGGACAGGGGGCGGTCAGCCTACGAGCAGTACTTC	CAISEPDRGRSAYEQYF
many	TRBV6-4	TRBD1	TRBJ2-3	TGTGCCAGCAGTGCGACAGGGGGCGCAGATACGCAGTATTTT	CASSATGGADTQYF
-	TRBV7-6	TRBD2	TRBJ2-7	TGTGCCAGCAGCTTAGGGGTTAGCGGGAGTGGAGACGAGCAGTACTTC	CASSLGVSGSGDEQYF
-	TRBV9	TRBD1	TRBJ1-1	TGTGCCAGCAGCCTCACCCCAGGGGGTACTGAAGCTTTCTTT	CASSLTPGGTEAFF
-	TRBV6-6	-	TRBJ2-2	TGTGCCAGCAGAGGTGGAGGGGAATATCCCGGGGAGCTGTTTTTT	CASRGGGEYPGELFF
-	TRBV7-9	TRBD1	TRBJ1-4	TGTGCCAGCAGCAAGGGACAGGGTAGTAGACTGTTTTTT	CASSKGQGSRLFF
-	TRBV28	TRBD1	TRBJ1-5	TGTGCCAGCAGCTGGGACAGGTATAGCAATCAGCCCCAGCATTTT	CASSWDRYSNQPQHF
-	TRBV6-2/TRBV6-3	TRBD2	TRBJ2-3	TGTGCCAGCAGTTACTGGACTAGCGGGAGGGCCCTCAGGGGCACAGATACGCAGTATTTT	CASSYWTSGRALRGTDTQYF
-	TRBV4-2	-	TRBJ2-3	TGTGCCAGCAGCCAAGTCGGGGGATCTAGCACAGATACGCAGTATTTT	CASSQVGGSSTDTQYF
-	TRBV5-1	TRBD1	TRBJ2-1	TGCGCCAGCAGCTTGGCAATCAGGGGGTCCTACAATGAGCAGTTCTTC	CASSLAIRGSYNEQFF
-	TRBV23-1	-	TRBJ2-7	TGCGCCAGCAGTCAACCTGACAGACTCTCCTACGAGCAGTACTTC	CASSQPDRLSYEQYF
-	TRBV5-1	TRBD1	TRBJ1-3	TGCGCCAGCAGCCCCACAGGACAGGGGGCCTACTCTGGAAACACCATATATTTT	CASSPTGQGAYSGNTIYF
-	TRBV29-1	-	TRBJ2-2	TGCAGCGTTCGTCAAACTGGCGGGGAGCTGTTTTTT	CSVRQTGGELFF
-	TRBV19	-	TRBJ2-2	TGTGCCAGTAGTATACGGAGGGCCGGGGAGCTGTTTTTT	CASSIRRAGELFF
-	TRBV9	-	TRBJ1-1	TGTGCCAGCAGCGTAGGGGGACTTTTGGATGGGGCTTTCTTT	CASSVGGLLDGAFF
-	TRBV6-6	-	TRBJ2-7	TGTGCCAGCAGTTACCCGACAGTGCCCAGCTCCTACGAGCAGTACTTC	CASSYPTVPSSYEQYF
-	TRBV9	TRBD1	TRBJ2-1	TGTGCCAGCAGCGAACAGGGGCCGATCTCCTACAATGAGCAGTTCTTC	CASSEQGPISYNEQFF
-	TRBV5-6	-	TRBJ1-1	TGTGCCAGCAGCTTATGGACGGGGGGTCACACTGAAGCTTTCTTT	CASSLWTGGHTEAFF
-	TRBV27	-	TRBJ1-2	TGTGCCAGCAGGGAAGCCGGGGTCGACTATGGCTACACCTTC	CASREAGVDYGYTF
-	TRBV11-2	-	TRBJ1-1	TGTGCCAGCAGCTTAGGAGGGATGGGTACTGAAGCTTTCTTT	CASSLGGMGTEAFF
-	TRBV20-1	TRBD1	TRBJ2-7	TGCAGTGCTAGTTCCAGAGGGACCGGGACAGCGAACTACGAGCAGTACTTC	CSASSRGTGTANYEQYF
-	TRBV2	TRBD2	TRBJ2-5	TGTGCCAGCGAGGGGAGAGCGGGACAAGAGACCCAGTACTTC	CASEGRAGQETQYF
-	TRBV2	-	TRBJ1-5	TGTGCCAGCACCACTCGCCGGGGGGGAATTCAGCCCCAGCATTTT	CASTTRRGGIQPQHF
-	TRBV6-5	TRBD1	TRBJ1-2	TGTGCCAACCATGACAGGGGGTTGAGTGGCTACACCTTC	CANHDRGLSGYTF